The text below deals with one TCR beta chain. This clone was recorded only once. No antigen is known for it. No base-level quality is on record; no much larger clone is a single base apart. The data were taken from a study of T cell responses to AZD1222 COVID-19 vaccine listed by TCRdb under 2021. Looking at the study overall: A total of 233 trial participants underwent TCR sequencing, of whom around 200 received two doses of AZD1222 and some 26 received two doses of the MenACWY control vaccine. Trial participants were enrolled by age into 18-55, 56-69 and 70-plus year subgroups, with roughly 150, 30 and 60 TCR-sequenced participants respectively.

CDR1 and CDR2 are drawn from the germline V gene: SGHDT, YYEEEE. The CDR3 goes from the cysteine to the phenylalanine over 14 residues. Left in the record is the CDR3 DNA by itself, 42 bases read in frame from the first base. V sheds 0 bases and J sheds 1 base, leaving 7 bases between their ends. Explained via the paper, the time point label denotes: about 28 days (+/-7) after the second vaccine dose. AZD1222 recipients whose second dose came at about 4 weeks and those whose second dose came at about 12 weeks were combined into one group, since spike-specific TCR depth and breadth did not differ between the two schedules. Samples from vaccinated people were obtained from the UK trials COV001 and COV002, which included a single-blind randomized controlled phase 2/3 trial of AZD1222 (ChAdOx1 nCoV-19) in healthy adults. For TCRbeta chain sequencing, PBMC samples were collected from trial participants at day 0 and at day 28 after the second dose.

The CDR3 regions of human TCRbeta chains were analyzed by immunosequencing. In the source study's methods: TCRs in the repertoires were compared against a reference library of SARS-CoV-2-specific TCRs that had been generated with the MIRA antigen-specificity platform. Breadth meant the fraction of unique TCRs that were SARS-CoV-2-associated, whereas depth meant the fraction of total T cells that were SARS-CoV-2-associated. Each spike-specific TCR was assigned to its reactive spike region and to a CD4 or CD8 class using the MIRA data. Log10-transformed breadth and depth values were compared by one-way ANOVA with Sidak's multiple comparisons tests. In TCRdb, the immuneACCESS table is reduced to in-frame sequences with V and J assigned. These tables do not hold every clone; where another copy was compared, an unresolved V gene accounts for under half, and the others remain unexplained. Clone size and V and J calls were adopted from that table, with D and trimming inferred from the DNA. Here the sample has some 74,000 clones; around 90% occur a single time. The ten largest clones take up roughly 1.4% of the sample.

What the authors observed across the whole study: Most participants were white British and females outnumbered males, and the authors suggested that clonal diversity may have been underestimated. Epitopes outside the regions mutated in the B.1.351 and B.1.1.7 variants were reportedly recognized by nearly half of the unique spike-specific TCRs. Because no day 14 peak-response samples were available, repertoires were characterized only after the peak T cell response. The 56-69-year group was small, and its depth increase did not reach significance, likely because of low power. Conclusions about previously exposed vaccinees are limited because only six or seven AZD1222 recipients were SARS-CoV-2 seropositive at baseline. The vaccine-associated CD4 TCRs covered the entire spike protein, and the dominant responses fell in regions 160-218 and 743-854. A significant rise in spike-specific TCR breadth and depth was observed after two AZD1222 doses relative to day 0 and relative to MenACWY recipients.

Here the chain combines TRBV5-6 and TRBJ2-5; TRBD1 is possibly the D segment (5 matching bases). The sample consisted of peripheral blood, taken 28 days after the second AZD1222 dose. The TCR sequence derives from an adult who received the AZD1222 COVID-19 vaccine. In nucleotides, the sequence is TGTGCCAGCAGCTTGGATCAGGGCCAAGAGACCCAGTACTTC. It translates to CASSLDQGQETQYF.